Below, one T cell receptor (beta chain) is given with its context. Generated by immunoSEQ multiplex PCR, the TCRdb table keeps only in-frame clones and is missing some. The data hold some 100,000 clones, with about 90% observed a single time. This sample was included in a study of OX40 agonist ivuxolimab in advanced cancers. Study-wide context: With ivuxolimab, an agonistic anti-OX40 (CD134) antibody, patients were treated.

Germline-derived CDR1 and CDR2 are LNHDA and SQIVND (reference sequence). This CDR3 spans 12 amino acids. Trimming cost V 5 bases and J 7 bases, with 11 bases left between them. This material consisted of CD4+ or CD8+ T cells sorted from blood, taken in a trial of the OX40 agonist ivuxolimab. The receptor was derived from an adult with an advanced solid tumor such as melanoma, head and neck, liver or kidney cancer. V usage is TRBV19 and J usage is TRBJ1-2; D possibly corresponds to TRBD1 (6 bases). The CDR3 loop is CASSVGQSGYTF. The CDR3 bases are TGTGCCAGTAGTGTTGGACAGAGTGGCTACACCTTC.